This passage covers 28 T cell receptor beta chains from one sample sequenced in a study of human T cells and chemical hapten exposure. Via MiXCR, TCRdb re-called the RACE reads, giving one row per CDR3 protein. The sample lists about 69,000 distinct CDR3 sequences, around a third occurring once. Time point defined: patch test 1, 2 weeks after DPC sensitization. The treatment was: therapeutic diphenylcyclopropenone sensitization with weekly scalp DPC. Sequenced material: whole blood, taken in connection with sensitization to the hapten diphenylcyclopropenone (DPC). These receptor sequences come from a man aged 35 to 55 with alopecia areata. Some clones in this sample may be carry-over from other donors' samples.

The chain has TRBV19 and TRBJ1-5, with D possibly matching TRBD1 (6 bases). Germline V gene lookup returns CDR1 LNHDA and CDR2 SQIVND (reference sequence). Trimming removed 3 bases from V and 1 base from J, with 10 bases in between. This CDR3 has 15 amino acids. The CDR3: CASSMGRGSNQPQHF. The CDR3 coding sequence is TGTGCCAGTAGTATGGGCAGGGGAAGCAATCAGCCCCAGCATTTT.

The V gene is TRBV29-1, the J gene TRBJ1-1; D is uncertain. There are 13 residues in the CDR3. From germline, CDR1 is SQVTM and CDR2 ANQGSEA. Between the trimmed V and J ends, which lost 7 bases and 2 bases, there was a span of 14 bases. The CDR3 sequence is CSATGQRNTEAFF. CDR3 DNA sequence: TGCAGCGCCACGGGTCAGCGAAACACTGAAGCTTTCTTT.

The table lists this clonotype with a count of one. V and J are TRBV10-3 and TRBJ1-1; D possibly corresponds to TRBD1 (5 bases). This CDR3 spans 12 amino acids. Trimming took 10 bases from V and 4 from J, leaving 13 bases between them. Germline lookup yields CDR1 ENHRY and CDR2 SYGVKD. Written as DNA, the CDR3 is TGTGCCACCAGACAGTTTAGCACTGAAGCTTTCTTT. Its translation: CATRQFSTEAFF.

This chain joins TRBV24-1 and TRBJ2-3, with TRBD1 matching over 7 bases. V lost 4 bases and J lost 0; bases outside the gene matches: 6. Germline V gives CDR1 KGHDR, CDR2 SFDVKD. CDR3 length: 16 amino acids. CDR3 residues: CATSDYRGGSTDTQYF. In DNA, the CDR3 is TGTGCCACCAGTGACTACAGGGGTGGAAGCACAGATACGCAGTATTTT.

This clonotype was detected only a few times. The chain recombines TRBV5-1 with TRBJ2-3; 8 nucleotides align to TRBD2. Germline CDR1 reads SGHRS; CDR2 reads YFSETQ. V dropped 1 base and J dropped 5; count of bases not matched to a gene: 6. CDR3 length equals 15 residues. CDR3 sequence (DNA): TGCGCCAGCAGCTTGCGAGGACTAGCCCTAGATACGCAGTATTTT. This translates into CASSLRGLALDTQYF.

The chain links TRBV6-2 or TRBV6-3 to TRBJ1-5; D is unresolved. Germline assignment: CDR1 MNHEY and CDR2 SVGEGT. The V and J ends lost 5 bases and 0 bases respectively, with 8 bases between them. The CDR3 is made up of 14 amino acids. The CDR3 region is CASSPFYSNQPQHF. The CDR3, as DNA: TGTGCCAGCAGTCCATTCTATAGCAATCAGCCCCAGCATTTT.

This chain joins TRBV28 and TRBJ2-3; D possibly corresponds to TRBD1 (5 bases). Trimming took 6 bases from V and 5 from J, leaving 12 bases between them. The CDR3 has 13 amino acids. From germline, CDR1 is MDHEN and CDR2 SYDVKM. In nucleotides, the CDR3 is TGTGCCAGCAGCCCGGCCAGGGAAGATACGCAGTATTTT. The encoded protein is CASSPAREDTQYF.

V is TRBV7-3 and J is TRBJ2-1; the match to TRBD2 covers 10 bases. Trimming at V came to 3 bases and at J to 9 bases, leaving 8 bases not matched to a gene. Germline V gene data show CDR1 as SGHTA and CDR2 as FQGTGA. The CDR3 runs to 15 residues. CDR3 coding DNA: TGTGCCAGCAGCTTTACCAGCGGGAGGGGTAGTGAGCAGTTCTTC. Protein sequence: CASSFTSGRGSEQFF.

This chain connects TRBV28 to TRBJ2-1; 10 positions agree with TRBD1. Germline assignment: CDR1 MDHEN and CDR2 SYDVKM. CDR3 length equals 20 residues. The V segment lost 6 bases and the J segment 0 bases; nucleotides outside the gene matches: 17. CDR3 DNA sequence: TGTGCCAGCAGGGGGGACAGGGGTCCAGGGGTGGAAAGCTCCTACAATGAGCAGTTCTTC. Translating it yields CASRGDRGPGVESSYNEQFF.

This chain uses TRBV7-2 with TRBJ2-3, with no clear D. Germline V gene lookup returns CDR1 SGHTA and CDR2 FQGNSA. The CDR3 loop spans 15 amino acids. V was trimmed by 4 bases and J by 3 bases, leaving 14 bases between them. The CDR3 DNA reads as TGTGCCAGCAGCTCCCCGCCCCCACGTACAGATACGCAGTATTTT. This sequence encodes CASSSPPPRTDTQYF. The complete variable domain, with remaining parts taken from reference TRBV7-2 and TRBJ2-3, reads GAGVSQSPSNKVTEKGKDVELRCDPISGHTALYWYRQSLGQGLEFLIYFQGNSAPDKSGLPSDRFSAERTGGSVSTLTIQRTQQEDSAVYLCASSSPPPRTDTQYFGPGTRLTVL.

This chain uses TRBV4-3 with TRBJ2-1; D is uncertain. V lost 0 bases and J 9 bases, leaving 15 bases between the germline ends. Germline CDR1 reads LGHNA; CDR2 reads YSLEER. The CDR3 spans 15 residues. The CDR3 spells CASSQEWKLAIEQFF. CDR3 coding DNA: TGCGCCAGCAGCCAAGAATGGAAATTGGCCATTGAGCAGTTCTTC.

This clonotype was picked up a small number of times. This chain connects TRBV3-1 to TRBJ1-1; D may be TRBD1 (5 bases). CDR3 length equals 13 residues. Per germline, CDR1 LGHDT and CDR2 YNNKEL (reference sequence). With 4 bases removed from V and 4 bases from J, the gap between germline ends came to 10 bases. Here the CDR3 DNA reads TGTGCCAGCAGCCCCCGCAGGGTCACTGAAGCTTTCTTT. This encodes CASSPRRVTEAFF.

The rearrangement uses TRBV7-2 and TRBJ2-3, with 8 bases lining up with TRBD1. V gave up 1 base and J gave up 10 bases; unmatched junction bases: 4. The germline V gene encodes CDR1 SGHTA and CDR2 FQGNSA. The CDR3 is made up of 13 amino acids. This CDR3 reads CASSLGQGTPQYF. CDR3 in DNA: TGTGCCAGCAGCTTAGGACAGGGGACCCCGCAGTATTTT.

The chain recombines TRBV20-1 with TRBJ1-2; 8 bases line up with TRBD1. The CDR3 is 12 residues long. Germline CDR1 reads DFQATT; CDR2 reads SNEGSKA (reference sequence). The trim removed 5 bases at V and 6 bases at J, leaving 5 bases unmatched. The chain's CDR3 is CSALTGVDGYTF. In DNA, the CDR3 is TGCAGTGCTTTGACAGGGGTAGATGGCTACACCTTC.

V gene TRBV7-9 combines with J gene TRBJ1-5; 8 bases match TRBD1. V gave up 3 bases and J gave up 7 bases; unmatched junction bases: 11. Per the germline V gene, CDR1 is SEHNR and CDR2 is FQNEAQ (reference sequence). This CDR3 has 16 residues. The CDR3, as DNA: TGTGCCAGCAGCTTGGCGGGACAGGTGAAAGGCCAGCCCCAGCATTTT. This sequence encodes CASSLAGQVKGQPQHF.

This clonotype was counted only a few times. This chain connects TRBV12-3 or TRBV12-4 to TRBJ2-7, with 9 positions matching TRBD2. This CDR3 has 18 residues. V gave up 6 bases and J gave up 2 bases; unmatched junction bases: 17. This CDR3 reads CASSGWGAGGLTTYEQYF. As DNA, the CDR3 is TGTGCCAGCAGCGGCTGGGGGGCGGGAGGGCTTACTACCTACGAGCAGTACTTC.

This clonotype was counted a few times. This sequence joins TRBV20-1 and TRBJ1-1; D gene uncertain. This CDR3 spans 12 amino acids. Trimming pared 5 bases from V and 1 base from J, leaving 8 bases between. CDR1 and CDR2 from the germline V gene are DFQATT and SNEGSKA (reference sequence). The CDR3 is CSAGTRNTEAFF. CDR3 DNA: TGCAGTGCTGGTACAAGGAACACTGAAGCTTTCTTT.

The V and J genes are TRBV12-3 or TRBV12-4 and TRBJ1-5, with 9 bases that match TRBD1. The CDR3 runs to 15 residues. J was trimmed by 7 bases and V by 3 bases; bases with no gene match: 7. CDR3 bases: TGTGCCAGCAGTTTCCGGGGGACAGGGTTCCAGCCCCAGCATTTT. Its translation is CASSFRGTGFQPQHF.

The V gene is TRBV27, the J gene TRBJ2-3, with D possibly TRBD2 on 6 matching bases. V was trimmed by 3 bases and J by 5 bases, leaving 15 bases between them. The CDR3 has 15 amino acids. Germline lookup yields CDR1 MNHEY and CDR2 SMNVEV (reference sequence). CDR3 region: CASSFEGLPQDTQYF. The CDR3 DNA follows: TGTGCCAGCAGTTTTGAGGGACTCCCACAAGATACGCAGTATTTT.

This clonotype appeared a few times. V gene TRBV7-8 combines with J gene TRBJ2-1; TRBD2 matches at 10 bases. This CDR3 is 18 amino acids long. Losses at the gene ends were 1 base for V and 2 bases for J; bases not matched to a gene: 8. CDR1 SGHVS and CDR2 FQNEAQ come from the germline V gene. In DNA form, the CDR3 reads TGTGCCAGCAGCTTAGAACTAGCGGGAACTAGTGCCTACAATGAGCAGTTCTTC. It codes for CASSLELAGTSAYNEQFF.

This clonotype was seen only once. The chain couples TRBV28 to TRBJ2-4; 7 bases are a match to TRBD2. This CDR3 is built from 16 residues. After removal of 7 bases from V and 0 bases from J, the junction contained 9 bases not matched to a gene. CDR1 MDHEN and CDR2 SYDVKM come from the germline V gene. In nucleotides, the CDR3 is TGTGCCAGCACCCAGCGGGCTAGCGGAGCCAAAAACATTCAGTACTTC. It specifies CASTQRASGAKNIQYF.

The CDR3 nucleotides are TGTGCCAGCAGTTACTCCCTCCTAAATGAGCAGTTCTTC. Its protein is CASSYSLLNEQFF. The chain has TRBV6-2 or TRBV6-3 and TRBJ2-1; D gene unclear. The CDR3 has 13 amino acids. Germline V gene sequence: CDR1 MNHEY, CDR2 SVGEGT. V lost 0 bases, J lost 7 bases, and 7 bases lay in between.

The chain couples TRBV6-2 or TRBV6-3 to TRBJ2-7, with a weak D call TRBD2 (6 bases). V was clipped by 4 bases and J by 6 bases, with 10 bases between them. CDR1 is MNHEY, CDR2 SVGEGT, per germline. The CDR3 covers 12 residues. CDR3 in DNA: TGTGCCAGCAGTTCACTAGCATCCGAGCAGTACTTC. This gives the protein CASSSLASEQYF.

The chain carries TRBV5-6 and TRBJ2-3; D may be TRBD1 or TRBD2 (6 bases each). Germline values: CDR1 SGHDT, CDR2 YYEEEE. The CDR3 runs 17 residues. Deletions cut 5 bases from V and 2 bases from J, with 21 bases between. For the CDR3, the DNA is TGTGCCAGCAGGATGCTTGGGGTTGGGGGGCCCACAGATACGCAGTATTTT. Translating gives CASRMLGVGGPTDTQYF.

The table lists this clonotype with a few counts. Here the CDR3 reads CASSSPSGRASYEQYF. DNA for the CDR3: TGTGCCAGCAGTTCGCCTAGCGGGAGGGCCTCCTACGAGCAGTACTTC. J is TRBJ2-7 and V is TRBV6-2 or TRBV6-3; 12 nucleotides line up with TRBD2. V was pared by 4 bases and J by 0 bases, with 4 bases of the junction left unmatched. Germline V gives CDR1 MNHEY, CDR2 SVGEGT. This CDR3 contains 16 residues.

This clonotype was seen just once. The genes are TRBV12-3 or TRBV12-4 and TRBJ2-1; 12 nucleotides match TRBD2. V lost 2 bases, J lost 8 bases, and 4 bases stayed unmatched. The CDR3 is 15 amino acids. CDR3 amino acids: CASSLMGLAGHEQFF. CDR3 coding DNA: TGTGCCAGCAGTTTAATGGGACTAGCGGGCCATGAGCAGTTCTTC.

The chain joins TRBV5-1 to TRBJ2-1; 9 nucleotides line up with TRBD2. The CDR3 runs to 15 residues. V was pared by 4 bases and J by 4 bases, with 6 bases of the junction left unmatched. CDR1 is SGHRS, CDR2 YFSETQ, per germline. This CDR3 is CASSLGTSLYNEQFF. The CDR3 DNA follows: TGCGCCAGCAGCCTAGGGACTAGCCTGTACAATGAGCAGTTCTTC. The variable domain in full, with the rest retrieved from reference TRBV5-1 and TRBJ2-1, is KAGVTQTPRYLIKTRGQQVTLSCSPISGHRSVSWYQQTPGQGLQFLFEYFSETQRNKGNFPGRFSGRQFSNSRSEMNVSTLELGDSALYLCASSLGTSLYNEQFFGPGTRLTVL.

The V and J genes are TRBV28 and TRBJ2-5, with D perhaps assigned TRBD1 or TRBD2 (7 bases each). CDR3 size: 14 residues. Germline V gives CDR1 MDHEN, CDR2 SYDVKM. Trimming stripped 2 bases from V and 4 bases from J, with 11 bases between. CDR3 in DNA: TGTGCCAGCAGTTTACAGGGGGGGGGAGAGACCCAGTACTTC. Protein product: CASSLQGGGETQYF.